This paragraph covers one T cell receptor beta chain sequence. This clone was recorded once. Its cognate antigen has yet to be identified. No base-level quality is on record; no much larger clone is a single base apart. This entry comes from a study of shared clonotypes between healthy human individuals (dated by TCRdb to 2020 to 2021). General notes on the study: The cohort included three men and a couple of women between 18 and 49 years of age. The study deeply sequenced blood TCR repertoires of about five healthy adults to estimate repertoire size and the extent of clonotype sharing between individuals. To increase sequencing depth and limit assay-specific biases, different laboratories used diverse techniques to prepare libraries and sequence TCR repertoires. Between about 0.8 and 9 billion PBMCs per donor were obtained by leukapheresis.

Based on the germline V gene, the CDR1 and CDR2 sequences are MDHEN and SYDVKM. Including the terminal cysteine and phenylalanine, the CDR3 comprises 15 residues. This entry keeps only the CDR3 DNA: 45 bases, framed from base 1. V loses 7 bases at its end and J loses 2 bases; junction bases beyond the gene matches: 5. What the work shows at the level of the full study, not this receptor alone: Because the study included a small number of donors, the genetic and exposure-history diversity represented was limited. Sampling was restricted to blood, and TCR repertoires in tissue are likely to differ from TCR repertoires in blood. Pairwise subsampling indicated that sequencing depth was expected to affect the degree of clonotype sharing among donors.

Donors were healthy HIV-negative adults with no recently reported acute infections or vaccinations. Every donor was a Caucasian adult residing in Nashville, Tennessee, USA. In the unsorted samples, 87 million or so PBMCs were counted, and genomic DNA was extracted using the QIAamp DNA Blood Mini kit. After blood collection by leukapheresis, PBMCs were isolated using Ficoll-Histopaque density gradient centrifugation and then cryopreserved in the vapor phase of liquid nitrogen. Using the deep immunoSEQ assay, TCR CDR3 regions were amplified from genomic DNA by multiplex PCR. Genomic DNA extracted from each cell subset was distributed evenly over all wells of several immunoSEQ 96-well plates, and each plate served as one replicate. For unsorted PBMC, about 300 ng genomic DNA, equal to tens of thousands of T cell genomes, was loaded into each replicate PCR. Ten immunoSEQ deep assay plates were used to sequence the unsorted PBMC genomic DNA. The purified libraries were quantified using a Qubit 3.0 fluorometer, sized with a Bioanalyzer 2100, and then quantified again using the KAPA Library Quantification kit. Each immunoSEQ 96-well plate was sequenced on its own single-read 150-cycle Illumina NextSeq 550 flow cell. On the authors' methods: Because only junctional sequences without quality scores were contained in the immunoSEQ output, filtering matching that applied to full-length reads could not be performed. To assign V/J genes and CDR3, sequences were annotated against IMGT germline references using PyIR, a Python wrapper for IgBLAST v1.9. Reads were removed for weak V/J assignments (E-value above 1e-6), missing CDR3, stop codons, out-of-frame junctions, or ambiguous translated residues. V3J clonotypes were defined as sequences sharing an identical inferred V gene, J gene, and CDR3 amino acid sequence. The percentage overlap between two repertoires was calculated by dividing the number of shared unique clonotypes by the size of the smaller repertoire. Richness of each repertoire was evaluated using RTK rarefaction, the Chao1 estimator, and Recon v2.1 estimates of unobserved clonotypes. This immuneACCESS table, as held by TCRdb, lists in-frame sequences with V and J called but not all clones. Of the missing ones, under half trace to an unresolved V gene in checked studies; the others have no known cause. From that table come the V and J calls and clone size; the DNA was used to work out D and trimming. This sample lists some 490,000 clones; about 84% were detected once. Jointly, the top ten make up approximately 12% of the sample.

Specimen: PBMCs. The sequence derives from a woman in her forties in good health. Some clones in this sample may be carry-over from other donors' samples. This receptor chain uses TRBV28 and TRBJ2-1, with TRBD2 identical over 10 junction bases. The nucleotide sequence reads TGTGCCAGCACCGAAGCGGGAGGGACCTACAATGAGCAGTTCTTC. The encoded protein is CASTEAGGTYNEQFF.